This entry is about one TCR beta chain. Sequencing used immunoSEQ multiplex PCR; TCRdb keeps in-frame clones, though not all of them. This sample has some 200,000 clones, with less than 90% found just once. The entry originates in a study of blood T cell repertoires in COVID-19. Study summary: Sites in the United States, Italy and Spain provided acute and convalescent COVID-19 samples.

The CDR3 is 14 amino acids. V lost 4 bases to trimming and J lost 5 bases; unmatched junction nucleotides: 8. Per the germline V gene, CDR1 is SGHDT and CDR2 is YYEEEE. The sample taken for sequencing was peripheral blood. The J gene is TRBJ1-1, the V gene TRBV5-6; TRBD1 aligns across 7 bases. This TCR derives from a woman aged 40 to 50 with acute or convalescent COVID-19. The CDR3 here is CASSALDRTTEAFF. As DNA, the CDR3 is TGTGCCAGCAGCGCATTGGACAGGACAACTGAAGCTTTCTTT. Together with reference TRBV5-6 and TRBJ1-1, the CDR3 gives the full variable domain: DAGVTQSPTHLIKTRGQQVTLRCSPKSGHDTVSWYQQALGQGPQFIFQYYEEEERQRGNFPDRFSGHQFPNYSSELNVNALLLGDSALYLCASSALDRTTEAFFGQGTRLTVV.